The 15 T cell receptor beta chains below come from one sample, sequenced in a study of spatial heterogeneity in lung cancer. Via MiXCR, TCRdb re-called the 5' RACE reads, giving one row per CDR3 protein. In the table there are tens of thousands of distinct CDR3 sequences, roughly 12% of which are singletons. Time point specified: sample taken at primary tumor resection. Sequencing covered unsorted whole RNA taken from tumor, nontumor lung or frozen PBMC. This specimen was PBMCs, taken at surgery. The receptors stem from a male donor with early-stage non-small cell lung cancer.

This clonotype was seen more than once but under ten times. J is TRBJ2-1 and V is TRBV15; D remains ambiguous. Between the trimmed V and J ends, which lost 1 base and 0 bases, there was a span of 7 bases. The CDR3 is made up of 15 amino acids. In germline, CDR1 is LNHNV, CDR2 YYDKDF (reference sequence). In DNA form, the CDR3 reads TGTGCCACCAGCAGAGTAGGATTCTCCTACAATGAGCAGTTCTTC. This sequence encodes CATSRVGFSYNEQFF.

The rearrangement links TRBV20-1 to TRBJ2-1; TRBD2 matches 12 bases. J gave up 7 bases and V 4 bases, and 8 bases lay outside the gene matches. This CDR3 is 15 amino acids long. Germline V gene sequence: CDR1 DFQATT, CDR2 SNEGSKA (reference sequence). In nucleotides, the CDR3 is TGCAGTGCTATTCTCCTAGCGGGGGGGCTGAATGAGCAGTTCTTC. It is translated as CSAILLAGGLNEQFF.

In this sample, this clonotype turned up a few times. The gene calls are TRBV19 and TRBJ2-1; D remains unclear. Germline loops: CDR1 LNHDA, CDR2 SQIVND (reference sequence). V was cut by 0 bases and J by 4 bases, with 7 bases left in between. CDR3 length: 14 amino acids. The CDR3 nucleotides read TGTGCCAGTAGTATAGATCTCGAGTACAATGAGCAGTTCTTC. Its translation: CASSIDLEYNEQFF.

This clonotype was seen only a few times. The chain employs TRBV5-6 and TRBJ2-7, with unresolved D. In germline, CDR1 is SGHDT, CDR2 YYEEEE. The CDR3 runs to 13 residues. The V and J ends lost 1 base and 1 base respectively, with 6 bases between them. The CDR3: CASSLMGSYEQYF. In DNA form, the CDR3 reads TGTGCCAGCAGCTTGATGGGTTCCTACGAGCAGTACTTC.

The J gene is TRBJ2-1, the V gene TRBV4-2, with 9 bases identical to TRBD2. This CDR3 is 15 amino acids long. Germline loops: CDR1 LGHNA, CDR2 YNFKEQ. V trimming: 0 bases; J trimming: 6 bases; junction bases outside the gene matches: 3. The CDR3 protein is CASSQESGRSNEQFF. In DNA form, the CDR3 reads TGTGCCAGCAGCCAAGAAAGCGGGAGGAGCAATGAGCAGTTCTTC.

For this clonotype: An end of the junction does not agree with germline; a read error may underlie this. The chain links TRBV6-1 to TRBJ1-3; D not certain. This CDR3 has 14 amino acids. Germline assignment: CDR1 MNHNS and CDR2 SASEGT. Here the CDR3 reads CAGSFADGRETIYF. The CDR3 DNA follows: TGTGCCGGCAGTTTTGCCGACGGAAGGGAGACCATATATTTT.

The chain recombines TRBV2 with TRBJ2-1; either TRBD1 or TRBD2 may fit D (6 bases each). CDR1 and CDR2 from the germline V gene are SNHLY and FYNNEI. Trimming pared 8 bases from V and 8 bases from J, leaving 13 bases between. The length of the CDR3 is 12 residues. The CDR3 loop reads CASGGHLDEQFF. In DNA form, the CDR3 reads TGTGCCAGCGGGGGGCACCTCGATGAGCAGTTCTTC.

This clonotype has just a few counts. J is TRBJ1-1 and V is TRBV5-5, with D perhaps TRBD1 (5 bases). Deletions cut 0 bases from V and 0 bases from J, with 12 bases between. CDR3 size: 16 residues. CDR1 is SGHKS, CDR2 YYEKEE, per germline (reference sequence). The CDR3, as DNA: TGTGCCAGCAGCTTGGACGGGGGGAGGATGAACACTGAAGCTTTCTTT. Protein: CASSLDGGRMNTEAFF.

J is TRBJ2-2 and V is TRBV19; TRBD1 agrees at 9 bases. The CDR3 sequence is 14 residues long. CDR1 is LNHDA and CDR2 is SQIVND in the germline V gene (reference sequence). With V trimmed by 6 bases and J by 6 bases, 5 bases remained unmatched. CDR3 DNA: TGTGCCAGTAGGGAGGGACAGGGTTCCGGGGAGCTGTTTTTT. Translating it yields CASREGQGSGELFF.

The chain combines TRBV7-9 with TRBJ1-2; D is unclear. The length of the CDR3 is 13 residues. Germline-derived CDR1 and CDR2 are SEHNR and FQNEAQ (reference sequence). V lost 1 base and J lost 4, with 7 bases in between. As DNA, the CDR3 is TGTGCCAGCAGCTTAGAAACATTCTATGGCTACACCTTC. Translated, it gives CASSLETFYGYTF.

The chain has TRBV7-3 and TRBJ1-2; 10 bases are shared with TRBD1. The germline V gene has CDR1 SGHTA and CDR2 FQGTGA. Losses at the gene ends were 3 bases for V and 6 bases for J; bases not matched to a gene: 4. This CDR3 contains 14 residues. This CDR3 is CASSFDGTGDGYTF. Here the CDR3 DNA reads TGTGCCAGCAGCTTTGATGGGACAGGGGATGGCTACACCTTC.

The CDR3 loop reads CASSGTSYEQYF. As DNA, the CDR3 is TGTGCCAGCAGCGGGACCTCCTACGAGCAGTACTTC. The chain couples TRBV12-3 or TRBV12-4 to TRBJ2-7; the D call may be TRBD1 or TRBD2 (5 bases each). This CDR3 comprises 12 residues. Deletions cut 6 bases from V and 0 bases from J, with 6 bases between.

The genes are TRBV5-1 and TRBJ1-1, with D unresolved. The CDR3 is 16 amino acids. The V end was cut by 1 base, the J end by 5 bases, with 18 bases between. Germline V gene sequence: CDR1 SGHRS, CDR2 YFSETQ. The CDR3 nucleotides are TGCGCCAGCAGCTTGTCCAGCTTAGGACGAAGGACTGAAGCTTTCTTT. Its protein is CASSLSSLGRRTEAFF.

This clonotype was found many times. The chain uses TRBV5-6 and TRBJ2-7; tentatively, D is TRBD2 (5 bases). CDR1 and CDR2 (germline): SGHDT, YYEEEE. Trimming removed 4 bases at V and 2 bases at J, with 13 bases between. CDR3 length equals 14 residues. This chain's CDR3 is CASSLPDGTYEQYF. The CDR3 bases are TGTGCCAGCAGCCTACCGGACGGGACCTACGAGCAGTACTTC.

The rearrangement joins TRBV24-1 to TRBJ2-3, with TRBD2 matching 9 bases. Germline V gene data show CDR1 as KGHDR and CDR2 as SFDVKD. The CDR3 has 18 residues. The junction had 16 bases not matched to a gene; V was cut back by 4 bases and J by 6 bases. Here the CDR3 reads CATSDPTLGAGGPDTQYF. As DNA, the CDR3 is TGTGCCACCAGTGACCCCACGCTAGGGGCGGGAGGGCCGGATACGCAGTATTTT.